Below are 9 T cell receptor beta chains sequenced from a single sample in a study of blood T cell repertoires in COVID-19. Profiling relied on immunoSEQ multiplex PCR, and the TCRdb table lists in-frame clones only, not all of them. Here the sample spans fewer than 400,000 clones, around four fifths being singletons. The sequenced sample consisted of peripheral blood. These receptors all come from a man in his thirties or forties with active or convalescent COVID-19.

The chain employs TRBV6-5 and TRBJ1-2; TRBD1 matches at 11 bases. The CDR3 covers 14 residues. V lost 6 bases to trimming and J lost 6 bases; unmatched junction nucleotides: 6. Germline V gives CDR1 MNHEY, CDR2 SVGAGI. CDR3 region: CASRGQGDSDGYTF. The DNA of the CDR3 is TGTGCCAGCAGGGGACAGGGGGATTCTGATGGCTACACCTTC.

The chain joins TRBV28 to TRBJ2-7; D might be TRBD2 (6 bases). CDR1 and CDR2 (germline): MDHEN, SYDVKM. The V gene lost 5 bases and the J gene lost 6 bases, with 14 bases spanning the gap. This CDR3 contains 13 residues. CDR3 amino acids: CASSTGLPGEQYF. The CDR3 DNA reads as TGTGCCAGCAGTACGGGACTCCCAGGCGAGCAGTACTTC.

The chain recombines TRBV7-3 with TRBJ2-3, with 9 bases matching TRBD2. With 0 bases clipped from V and 0 bases from J, the junction kept 4 bases outside the gene matches. CDR1 SGHTA and CDR2 FQGTGA come from the germline V gene. The CDR3 is 17 amino acids. This CDR3 reads CASSLTGTSLSTDTQYF. The CDR3 DNA is TGTGCCAGCAGCTTAACCGGGACTAGCCTAAGCACAGATACGCAGTATTTT.

The J gene is TRBJ2-7, the V gene TRBV5-1; 10 bases align to TRBD1. Per germline, CDR1 SGHRS and CDR2 YFSETQ. The CDR3 is 15 residues long. The V gene end was trimmed by 4 bases and the J gene end by 1 base; junction bases not matched to a gene: 5. The CDR3 bases are TGCGCCAGCAGCGTCACGGGACAGGGGTCCTACGAGCAGTACTTC. Residues: CASSVTGQGSYEQYF.

The chain carries TRBV7-2 and TRBJ1-5; a possible D gene is TRBD1 (5 bases). The CDR3 runs to 13 residues. Germline CDR1 is SGHTA and CDR2 is FQGNSA. V lost 5 bases, J lost 7 bases, and 12 bases lay in between. CDR3 sequence: CASSVRVEQPQHF. In DNA form, the CDR3 reads TGTGCCAGCAGCGTCAGGGTGGAGCAGCCCCAGCATTTT.

The V call is TRBV29-1, the J call TRBJ1-4; D gene ambiguous. The CDR3 consists of 14 residues. The germline V gene encodes CDR1 SQVTM and CDR2 ANQGSEA. Deletions cut 7 bases from V and 4 bases from J, with 16 bases between. The CDR3 here is CSAMGPVNNEKLFF. The CDR3 coding sequence is TGCAGCGCAATGGGCCCCGTCAATAATGAAAAACTGTTTTTT. The full variable domain, its missing parts supplied by reference TRBV29-1 and TRBJ1-4, is SAVISQKPSRDICQRGTSLTIQCQVDSQVTMMFWYRQQPGQSLTLIATANQGSEATYESGFVIDKFPISRPNLTFSTLTVSNMSPEDSSIYLCSAMGPVNNEKLFFGSGTQLSVL.

The CDR3 loop is CASRHTFRDRVYEQYF. The DNA for the CDR3 is TGTGCCAGCAGACACACCTTCCGGGACAGGGTCTACGAGCAGTACTTC. The chain combines TRBV7-9 with TRBJ2-7, with 9 nucleotides matching TRBD1. The CDR3 has 16 amino acids. The J segment lost 3 bases and the V segment lost 6 bases, leaving 12 bases of the junction unmatched. The germline V gene has CDR1 SEHNR and CDR2 FQNEAQ (reference sequence).

This clone was counted only a few times. This chain joins TRBV7-3 and TRBJ2-1; 13 positions agree with TRBD2. Per germline, CDR1 SGHTA and CDR2 FQGTGA. The CDR3 runs 15 residues. V lost 4 bases to trimming and J lost 4 bases; unmatched junction nucleotides: 1. The CDR3 DNA is TGTGCCAGCAGCTCGGGACTAGCGGGGTACAATGAGCAGTTCTTC. Its translation: CASSSGLAGYNEQFF. Based on the CDR3 plus reference TRBV7-3 and TRBJ2-1, the full variable domain is GAGVSQTPSNKVTEKGKYVELRCDPISGHTALYWYRQSLGQGPEFLIYFQGTGAADDSGLPNDRFFAVRPEGSVSTLKIQRTERGDSAVYLCASSSGLAGYNEQFFGPGTRLTVL.

V is TRBV15 and J is TRBJ2-2, with D possibly TRBD2 on 6 matching bases. In germline, CDR1 is LNHNV, CDR2 YYDKDF (reference sequence). This CDR3 spans 15 amino acids. V shed 8 bases and J shed 3 bases, with 16 bases lying between them. CDR3 sequence (DNA): TGTGCCACCGGAGGGAAGGGGAGCGACACCGGGGAGCTGTTTTTT. This encodes CATGGKGSDTGELFF.